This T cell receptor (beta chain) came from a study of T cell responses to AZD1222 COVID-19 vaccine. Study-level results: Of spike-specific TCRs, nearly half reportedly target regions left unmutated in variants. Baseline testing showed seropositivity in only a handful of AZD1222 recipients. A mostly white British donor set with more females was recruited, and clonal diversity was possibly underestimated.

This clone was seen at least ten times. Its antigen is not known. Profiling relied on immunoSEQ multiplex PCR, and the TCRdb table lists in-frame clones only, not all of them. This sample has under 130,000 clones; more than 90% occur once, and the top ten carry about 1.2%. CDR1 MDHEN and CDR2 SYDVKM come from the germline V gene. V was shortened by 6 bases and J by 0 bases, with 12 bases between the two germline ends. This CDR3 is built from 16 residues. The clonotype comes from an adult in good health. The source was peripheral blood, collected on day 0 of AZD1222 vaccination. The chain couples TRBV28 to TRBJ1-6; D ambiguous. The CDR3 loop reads CASSPPALSYNSPLHF. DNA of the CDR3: TGTGCCAGCAGCCCACCGGCCCTCTCCTATAATTCACCCCTCCACTTT.